This TCR beta chain was identified in a study of technical replicates of blood from several donors. The CDR3 loop spans 14 amino acids. The V end lost 1 base, the J end lost 0 bases, and 5 bases lay between the germline ends. Germline CDR1 reads SGHVS; CDR2 reads FNYEAQ. Profiling relied on immunoSEQ multiplex PCR, and the TCRdb table lists in-frame clones only, not all of them. The profile shows tens of thousands of clones, 90% to 95% of them singletons. The receptor comes from a human donor in good health. Some clones in this sample may be carry-over from other donors' samples. This chain joins TRBV7-6 and TRBJ2-3; no reliable D call. Input material: PBMCs. The CDR3: CASSLVASTDTQYF. The CDR3 nucleotides read TGTGCCAGCAGCTTAGTGGCTAGCACAGATACGCAGTATTTT. Filled out from reference TRBV7-6 and TRBJ2-3, the complete variable domain reads GAGVSQSPRYKVTKRGQDVALRCDPISGHVSLYWYRQALGQGPEFLTYFNYEAQQDKSGLPNDRFSAERPEGSISTLTIQRTEQRDSAMYRCASSLVASTDTQYFGPGTRLTVL.